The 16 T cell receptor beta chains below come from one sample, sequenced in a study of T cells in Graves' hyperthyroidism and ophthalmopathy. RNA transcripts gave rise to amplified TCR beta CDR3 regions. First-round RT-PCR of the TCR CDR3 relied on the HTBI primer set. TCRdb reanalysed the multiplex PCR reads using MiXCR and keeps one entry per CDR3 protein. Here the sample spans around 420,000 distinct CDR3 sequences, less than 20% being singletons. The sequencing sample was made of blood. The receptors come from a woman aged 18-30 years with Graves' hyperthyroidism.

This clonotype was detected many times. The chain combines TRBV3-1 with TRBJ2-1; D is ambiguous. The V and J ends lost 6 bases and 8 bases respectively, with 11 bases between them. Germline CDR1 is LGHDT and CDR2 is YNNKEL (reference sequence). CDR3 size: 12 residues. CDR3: CASRTDAHEQFF. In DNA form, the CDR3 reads TGTGCCAGCAGGACCGACGCCCATGAGCAGTTCTTC.

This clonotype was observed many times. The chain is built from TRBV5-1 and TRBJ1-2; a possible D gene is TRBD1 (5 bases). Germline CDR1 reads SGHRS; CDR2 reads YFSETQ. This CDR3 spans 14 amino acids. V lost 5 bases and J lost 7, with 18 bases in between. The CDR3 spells CASRGRGDLGGYTF. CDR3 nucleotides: TGCGCCAGCAGGGGACGGGGGGACCTTGGTGGCTACACCTTC.

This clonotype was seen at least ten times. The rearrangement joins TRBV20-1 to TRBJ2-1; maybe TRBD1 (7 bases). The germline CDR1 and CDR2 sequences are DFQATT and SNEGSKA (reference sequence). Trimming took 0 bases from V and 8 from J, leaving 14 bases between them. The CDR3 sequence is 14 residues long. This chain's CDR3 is CSARDPGGFDEQFF. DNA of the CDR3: TGCAGTGCTAGAGATCCAGGGGGGTTCGATGAGCAGTTCTTC.

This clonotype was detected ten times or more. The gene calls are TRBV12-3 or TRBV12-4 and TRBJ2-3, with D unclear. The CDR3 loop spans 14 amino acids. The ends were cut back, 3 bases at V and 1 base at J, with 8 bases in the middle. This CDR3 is CASSLLSRTDTQYF. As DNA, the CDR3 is TGTGCCAGCAGTTTGCTTTCCCGCACAGATACGCAGTATTTT.

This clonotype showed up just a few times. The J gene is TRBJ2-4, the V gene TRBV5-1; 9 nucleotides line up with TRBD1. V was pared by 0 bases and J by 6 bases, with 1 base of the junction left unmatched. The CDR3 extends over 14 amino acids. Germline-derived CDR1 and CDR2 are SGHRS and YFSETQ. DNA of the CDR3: TGCGCCAGCAGCTTGGAGACAGGGGGAAACATTCAGTACTTC. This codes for CASSLETGGNIQYF.

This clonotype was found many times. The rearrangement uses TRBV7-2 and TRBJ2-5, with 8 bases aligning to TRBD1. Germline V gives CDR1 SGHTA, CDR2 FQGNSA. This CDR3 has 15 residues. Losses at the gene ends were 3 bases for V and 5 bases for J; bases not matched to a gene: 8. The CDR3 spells CASSFRPGGGETQYF. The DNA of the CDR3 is TGTGCCAGCAGCTTCCGCCCAGGGGGCGGGGAGACCCAGTACTTC.

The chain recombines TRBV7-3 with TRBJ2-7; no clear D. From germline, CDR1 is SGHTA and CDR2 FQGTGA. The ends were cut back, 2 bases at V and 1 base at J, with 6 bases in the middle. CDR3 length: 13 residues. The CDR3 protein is CASSLARSYEQYF. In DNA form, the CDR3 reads TGTGCCAGCAGCTTAGCGAGGTCCTACGAGCAGTACTTC.

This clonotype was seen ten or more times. CDR3 in DNA: TGTGCCAGCAGCCCCACAGGGGGCGTGAAATATGGCTACACCTTC. Translation: CASSPTGGVKYGYTF. This rearrangement joins TRBV28 to TRBJ1-2; 9 bases match TRBD1. The CDR3 contains 15 residues. Germline loops: CDR1 MDHEN, CDR2 SYDVKM. The junction had 10 bases not matched to a gene; V was cut back by 6 bases and J by 5 bases.

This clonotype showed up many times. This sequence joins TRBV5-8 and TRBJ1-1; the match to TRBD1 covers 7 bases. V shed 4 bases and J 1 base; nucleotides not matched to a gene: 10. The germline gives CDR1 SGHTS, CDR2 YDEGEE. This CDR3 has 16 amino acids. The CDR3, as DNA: TGTGCCAGCAGCCGGGGTTGGGGGACAGCGAACACTGAAGCTTTCTTT. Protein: CASSRGWGTANTEAFF.

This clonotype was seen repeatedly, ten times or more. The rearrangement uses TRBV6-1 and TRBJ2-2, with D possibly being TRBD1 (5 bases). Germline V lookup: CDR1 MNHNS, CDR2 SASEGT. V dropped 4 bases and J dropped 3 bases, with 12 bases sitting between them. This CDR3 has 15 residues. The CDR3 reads CASSVTGVDTGELFF. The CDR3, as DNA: TGTGCCAGCAGTGTCACAGGTGTGGACACCGGGGAGCTGTTTTTT.

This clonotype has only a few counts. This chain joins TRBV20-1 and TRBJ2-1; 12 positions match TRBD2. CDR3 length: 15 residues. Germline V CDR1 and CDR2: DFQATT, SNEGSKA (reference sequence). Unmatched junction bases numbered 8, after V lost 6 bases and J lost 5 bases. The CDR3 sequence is CSARGTSGLNNEQFF. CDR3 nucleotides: TGCAGTGCCCGCGGGACTAGCGGGCTAAACAATGAGCAGTTCTTC.

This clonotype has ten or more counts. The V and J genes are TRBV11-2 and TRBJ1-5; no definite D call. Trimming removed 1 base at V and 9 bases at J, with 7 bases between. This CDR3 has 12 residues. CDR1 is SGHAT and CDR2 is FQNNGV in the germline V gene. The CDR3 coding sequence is TGTGCCAGCAGCTTAGTGGGAGCGCCCCAGCATTTT. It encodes CASSLVGAPQHF.

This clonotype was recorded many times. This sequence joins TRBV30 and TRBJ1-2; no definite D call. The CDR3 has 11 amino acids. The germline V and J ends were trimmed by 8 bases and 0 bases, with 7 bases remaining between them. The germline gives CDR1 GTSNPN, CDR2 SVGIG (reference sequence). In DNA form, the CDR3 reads TGTGCCGCCGCGGCTAACTATGGCTACACCTTC. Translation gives CAAAANYGYTF.

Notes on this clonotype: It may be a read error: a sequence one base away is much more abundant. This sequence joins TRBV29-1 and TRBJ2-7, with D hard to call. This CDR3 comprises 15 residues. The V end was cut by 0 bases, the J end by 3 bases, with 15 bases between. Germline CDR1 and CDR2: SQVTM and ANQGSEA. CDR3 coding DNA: TGCAGCGTTGAAGATCCCCTACGTGGATACTACGAGCAGTACTTC. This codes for CSVEDPLRGYYEQYF.

The CDR3 DNA is TGTGCCATCCAGGGGACGTCGAGCTCCTACGAGCAGTACTTC. It yields the protein CAIQGTSSSYEQYF. This sequence joins TRBV28 and TRBJ2-7, with D possibly TRBD1 on 6 matching bases. Germline V gene lookup returns CDR1 MDHEN and CDR2 SYDVKM. The V gene lost 10 bases and the J gene lost 0 bases, with 16 bases spanning the gap. The CDR3 contains 14 residues.

The CDR3 sequence: CASGGSSGGYTF. DNA for the CDR3: TGTGCCAGTGGGGGTTCCTCTGGAGGCTACACCTTC. V is TRBV25-1 and J is TRBJ1-2; TRBD1 might be the D (5 bases). V was trimmed by 9 bases and J by 8 bases, leaving 16 bases between them. The CDR3 extends over 12 amino acids. CDR1 is MGHDK and CDR2 is SYGVNS in the germline V gene.